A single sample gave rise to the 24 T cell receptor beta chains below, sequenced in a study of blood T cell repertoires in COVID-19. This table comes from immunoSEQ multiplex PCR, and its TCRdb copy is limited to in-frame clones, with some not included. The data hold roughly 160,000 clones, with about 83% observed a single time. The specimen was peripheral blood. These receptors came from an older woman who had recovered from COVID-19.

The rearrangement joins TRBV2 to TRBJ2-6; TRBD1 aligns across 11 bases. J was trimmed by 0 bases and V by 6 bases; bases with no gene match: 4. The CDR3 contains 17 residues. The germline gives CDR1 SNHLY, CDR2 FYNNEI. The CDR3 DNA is TGTGCCAGCAGGCCGGGACAGGGGGGCTCTGGGGCCAACGTCCTGACTTTC. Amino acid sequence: CASRPGQGGSGANVLTF. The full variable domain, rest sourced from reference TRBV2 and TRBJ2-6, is EPEVTQTPSHQVTQMGQEVILRCVPISNHLYFYWYRQILGQKVEFLVSFYNNEISEKSEIFDDQFSVERPDGSNFTLKIRSTKLEDSAMYFCASRPGQGGSGANVLTFGAGSRLTVL.

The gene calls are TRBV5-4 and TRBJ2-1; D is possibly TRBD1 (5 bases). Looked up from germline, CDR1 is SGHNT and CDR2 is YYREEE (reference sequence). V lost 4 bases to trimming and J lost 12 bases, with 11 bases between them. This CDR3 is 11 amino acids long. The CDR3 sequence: CASSPGLVQFF. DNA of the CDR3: TGTGCCAGCAGCCCAGGGTTGGTGCAGTTCTTC.

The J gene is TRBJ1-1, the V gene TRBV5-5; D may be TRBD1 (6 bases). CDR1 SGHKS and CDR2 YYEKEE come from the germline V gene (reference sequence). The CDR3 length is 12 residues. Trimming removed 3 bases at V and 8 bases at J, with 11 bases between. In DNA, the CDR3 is TGTGCCAGCAGCTCAACAACAGGGGAAGCTTTCTTT. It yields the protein CASSSTTGEAFF.

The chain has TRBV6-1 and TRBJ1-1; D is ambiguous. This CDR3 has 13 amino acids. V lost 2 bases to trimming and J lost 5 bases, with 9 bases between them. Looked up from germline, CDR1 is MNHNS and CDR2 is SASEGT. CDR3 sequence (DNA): TGTGCCAGCAGTGAACATTCGGGGACTGAAGCTTTCTTT. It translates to CASSEHSGTEAFF.

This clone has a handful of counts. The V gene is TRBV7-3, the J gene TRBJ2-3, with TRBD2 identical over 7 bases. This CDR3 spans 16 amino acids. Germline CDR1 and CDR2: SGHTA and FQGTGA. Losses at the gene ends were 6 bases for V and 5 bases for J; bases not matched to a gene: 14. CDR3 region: CASSPRAAGPEDTQYF. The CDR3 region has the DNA TGTGCCAGCAGTCCACGGGCAGCGGGGCCGGAAGATACGCAGTATTTT.

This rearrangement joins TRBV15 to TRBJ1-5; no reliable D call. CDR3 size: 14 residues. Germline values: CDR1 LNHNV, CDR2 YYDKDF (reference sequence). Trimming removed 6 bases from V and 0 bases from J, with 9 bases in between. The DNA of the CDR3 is TGTGCCACCAGGGTCGAGTATAGCAATCAGCCCCAGCATTTT. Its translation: CATRVEYSNQPQHF.

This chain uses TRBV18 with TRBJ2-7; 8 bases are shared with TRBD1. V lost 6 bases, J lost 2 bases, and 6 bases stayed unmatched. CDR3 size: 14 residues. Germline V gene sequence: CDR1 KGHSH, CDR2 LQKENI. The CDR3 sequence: CASSLTGGTYEQYF. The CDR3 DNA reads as TGTGCCAGCTCCCTTACAGGGGGAACCTACGAGCAGTACTTC. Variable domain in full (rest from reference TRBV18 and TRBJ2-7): NAGVMQNPRHLVRRRGQEARLRCSPMKGHSHVYWYRQLPEEGLKFMVYLQKENIIDESGMPKERFSAEFPKEGPSILRIQQVVRGDSAAYFCASSLTGGTYEQYFGPGTRLTVT.

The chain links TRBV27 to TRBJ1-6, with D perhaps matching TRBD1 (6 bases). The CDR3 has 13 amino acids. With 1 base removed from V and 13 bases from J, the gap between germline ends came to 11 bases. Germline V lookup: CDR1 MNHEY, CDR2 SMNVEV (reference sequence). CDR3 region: CASSLFRGSPLHF. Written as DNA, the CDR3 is TGTGCCAGCAGTTTATTTAGGGGGTCGCCCCTCCACTTT.

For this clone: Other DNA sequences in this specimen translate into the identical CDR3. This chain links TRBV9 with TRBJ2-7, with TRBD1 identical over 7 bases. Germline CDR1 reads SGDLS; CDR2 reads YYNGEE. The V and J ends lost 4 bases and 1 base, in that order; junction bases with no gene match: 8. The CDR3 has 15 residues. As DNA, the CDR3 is TGTGCCAGCAGCCCCCACCGGGACAGTTCCTACGAGCAGTACTTC. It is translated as CASSPHRDSSYEQYF.

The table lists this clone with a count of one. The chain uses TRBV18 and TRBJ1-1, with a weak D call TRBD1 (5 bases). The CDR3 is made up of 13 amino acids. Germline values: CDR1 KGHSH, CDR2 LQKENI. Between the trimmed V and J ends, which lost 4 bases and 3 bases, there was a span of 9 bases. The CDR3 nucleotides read TGTGCCAGCTCACGGGGGGGACACACTGAAGCTTTCTTT. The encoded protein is CASSRGGHTEAFF.

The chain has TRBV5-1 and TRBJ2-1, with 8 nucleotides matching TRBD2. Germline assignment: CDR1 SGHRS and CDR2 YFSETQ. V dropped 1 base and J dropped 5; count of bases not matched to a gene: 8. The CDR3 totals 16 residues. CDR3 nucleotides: TGCGCCAGCAGCTTGACTACTAGCGGAGCCAACAATGAGCAGTTCTTC. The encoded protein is CASSLTTSGANNEQFF.

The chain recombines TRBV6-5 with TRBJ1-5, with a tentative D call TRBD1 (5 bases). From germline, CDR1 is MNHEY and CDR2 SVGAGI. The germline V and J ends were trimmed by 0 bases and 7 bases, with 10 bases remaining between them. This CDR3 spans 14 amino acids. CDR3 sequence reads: CASSYSGGWQPQHF. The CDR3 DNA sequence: TGTGCCAGCAGTTACTCTGGGGGGTGGCAGCCCCAGCATTTT.

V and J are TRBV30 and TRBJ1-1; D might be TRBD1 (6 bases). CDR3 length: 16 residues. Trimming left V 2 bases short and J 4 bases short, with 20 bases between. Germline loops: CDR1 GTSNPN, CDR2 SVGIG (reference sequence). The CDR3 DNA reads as TGTGCCTGGAGTCCCACGGGGGGCTATTGGAGCACTGAAGCTTTCTTT. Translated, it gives CAWSPTGGYWSTEAFF.

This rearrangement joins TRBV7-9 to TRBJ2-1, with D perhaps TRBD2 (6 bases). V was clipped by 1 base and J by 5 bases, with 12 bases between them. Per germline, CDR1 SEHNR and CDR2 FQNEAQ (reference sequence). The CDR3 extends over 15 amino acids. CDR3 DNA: TGTGCCAGCAGCTTAGGGACGCCGGGGGACAATGAGCAGTTCTTC. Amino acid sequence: CASSLGTPGDNEQFF.

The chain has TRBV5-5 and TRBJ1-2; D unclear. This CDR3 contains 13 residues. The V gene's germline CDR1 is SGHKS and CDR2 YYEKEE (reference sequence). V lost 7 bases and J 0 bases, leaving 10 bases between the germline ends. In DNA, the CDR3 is TGTGCCAGCCACCCCCCAGCTAACTATGGCTACACCTTC. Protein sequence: CASHPPANYGYTF.

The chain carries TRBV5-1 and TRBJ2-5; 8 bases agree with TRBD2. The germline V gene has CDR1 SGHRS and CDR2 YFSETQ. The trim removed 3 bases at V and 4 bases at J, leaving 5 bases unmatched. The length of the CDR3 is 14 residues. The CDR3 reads CASSSLAGGETQYF. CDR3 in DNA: TGCGCCAGCAGCTCCCTAGCGGGCGGAGAGACCCAGTACTTC.

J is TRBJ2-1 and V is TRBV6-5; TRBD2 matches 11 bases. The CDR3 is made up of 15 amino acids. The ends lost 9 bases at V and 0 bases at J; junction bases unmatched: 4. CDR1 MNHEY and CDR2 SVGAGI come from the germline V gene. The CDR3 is CASRLAGSSYNEQFF. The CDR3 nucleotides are TGTGCCAGTCGACTAGCGGGAAGCTCCTACAATGAGCAGTTCTTC.

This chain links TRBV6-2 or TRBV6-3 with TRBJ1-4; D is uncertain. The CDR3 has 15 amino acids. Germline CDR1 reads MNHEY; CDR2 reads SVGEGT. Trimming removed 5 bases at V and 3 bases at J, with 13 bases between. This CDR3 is CASSPRSRANEKLFF. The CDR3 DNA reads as TGTGCCAGCAGTCCAAGGAGTCGGGCTAATGAAAAACTGTTTTTT.

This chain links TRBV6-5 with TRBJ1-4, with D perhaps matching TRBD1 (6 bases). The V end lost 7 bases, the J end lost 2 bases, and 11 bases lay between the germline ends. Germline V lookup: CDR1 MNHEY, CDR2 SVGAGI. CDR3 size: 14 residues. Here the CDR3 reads CASNNRVTNEKLFF. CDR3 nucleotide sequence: TGTGCCAGCAACAACAGGGTGACTAATGAAAAACTGTTTTTT.

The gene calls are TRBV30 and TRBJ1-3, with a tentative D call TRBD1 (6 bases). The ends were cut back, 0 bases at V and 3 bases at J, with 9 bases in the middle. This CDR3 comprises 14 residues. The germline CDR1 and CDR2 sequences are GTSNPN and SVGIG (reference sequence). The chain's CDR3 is CAWSVGGLGNTIYF. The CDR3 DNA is TGTGCCTGGAGTGTGGGGGGGCTTGGAAACACCATATATTTT. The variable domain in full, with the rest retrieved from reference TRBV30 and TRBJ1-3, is SQTIHQWPATLVQPVGSPLSLECTVEGTSNPNLYWYRQAAGRGLQLLFYSVGIGQISSEVPQNLSASRPQDRQFILSSKKLLLSDSGFYLCAWSVGGLGNTIYFGEGSWLTVV.

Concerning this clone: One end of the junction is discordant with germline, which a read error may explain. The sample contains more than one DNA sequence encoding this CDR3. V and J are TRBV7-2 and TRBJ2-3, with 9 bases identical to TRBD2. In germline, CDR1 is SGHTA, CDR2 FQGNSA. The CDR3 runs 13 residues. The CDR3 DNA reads TGTGCCAGCAGCTTAGGGGGCGGGGGGGGGAGCCCCTTT. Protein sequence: CASSLGGGGGSPF.

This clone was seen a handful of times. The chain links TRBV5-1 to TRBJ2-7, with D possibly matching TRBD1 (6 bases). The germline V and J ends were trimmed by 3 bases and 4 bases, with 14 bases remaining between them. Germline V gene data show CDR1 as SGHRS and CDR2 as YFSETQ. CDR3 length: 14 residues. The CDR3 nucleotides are TGCGCCAGCAGCTGGCAGGGGTATTCGTACGAGCAGTACTTC. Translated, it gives CASSWQGYSYEQYF.

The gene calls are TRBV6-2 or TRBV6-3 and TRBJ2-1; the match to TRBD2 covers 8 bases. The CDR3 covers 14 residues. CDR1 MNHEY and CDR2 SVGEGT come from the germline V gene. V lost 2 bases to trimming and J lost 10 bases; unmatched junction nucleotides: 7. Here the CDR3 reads CASSYGAGGGEQFF. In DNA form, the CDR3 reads TGTGCCAGCAGTTACGGGGCGGGAGGTGGGGAGCAGTTCTTC.

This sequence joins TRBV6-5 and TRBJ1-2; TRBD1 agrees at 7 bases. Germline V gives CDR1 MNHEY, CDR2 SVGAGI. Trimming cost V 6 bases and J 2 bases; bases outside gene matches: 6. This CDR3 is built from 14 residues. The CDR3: CASRLGGQNYGYTF. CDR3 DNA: TGTGCCAGCAGGCTCGGGGGACAGAACTATGGCTACACCTTC.